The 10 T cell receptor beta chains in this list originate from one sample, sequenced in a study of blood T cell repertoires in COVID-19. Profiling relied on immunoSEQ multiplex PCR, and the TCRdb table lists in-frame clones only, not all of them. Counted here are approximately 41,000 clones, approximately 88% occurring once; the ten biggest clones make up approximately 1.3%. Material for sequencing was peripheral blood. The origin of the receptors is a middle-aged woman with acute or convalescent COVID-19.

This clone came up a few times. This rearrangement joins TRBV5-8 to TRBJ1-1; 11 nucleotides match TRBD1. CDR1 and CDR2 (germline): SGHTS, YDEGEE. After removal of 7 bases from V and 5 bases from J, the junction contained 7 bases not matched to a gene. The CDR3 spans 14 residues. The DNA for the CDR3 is TGTGCCAGCTCCCCCCGGGACAGGGGGACTGAAGCTTTCTTT. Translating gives CASSPRDRGTEAFF.

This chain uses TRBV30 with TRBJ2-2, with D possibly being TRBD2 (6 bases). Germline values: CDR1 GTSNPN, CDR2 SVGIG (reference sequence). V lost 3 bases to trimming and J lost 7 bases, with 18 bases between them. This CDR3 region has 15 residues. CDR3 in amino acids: CAWSPMGLYGGELFF. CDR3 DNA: TGTGCCTGGAGCCCGATGGGACTCTACGGCGGGGAGCTGTTTTTT.

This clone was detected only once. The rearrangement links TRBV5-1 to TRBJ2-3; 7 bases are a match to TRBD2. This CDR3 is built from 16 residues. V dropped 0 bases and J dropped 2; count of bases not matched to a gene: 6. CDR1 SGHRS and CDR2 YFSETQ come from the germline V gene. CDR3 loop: CASSLGVSGLTDTQYF. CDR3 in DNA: TGCGCCAGCAGCTTGGGAGTTAGCGGGCTCACAGATACGCAGTATTTT.

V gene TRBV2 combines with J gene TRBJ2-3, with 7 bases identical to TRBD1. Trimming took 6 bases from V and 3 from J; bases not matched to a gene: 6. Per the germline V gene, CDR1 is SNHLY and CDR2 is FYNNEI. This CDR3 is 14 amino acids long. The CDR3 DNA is TGTGCCAGCAGGGGAGACAGGGTGACAGATACGCAGTATTTT. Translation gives CASRGDRVTDTQYF. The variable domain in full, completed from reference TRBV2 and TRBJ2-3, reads EPEVTQTPSHQVTQMGQEVILRCVPISNHLYFYWYRQILGQKVEFLVSFYNNEISEKSEIFDDQFSVERPDGSNFTLKIRSTKLEDSAMYFCASRGDRVTDTQYFGPGTRLTVL.

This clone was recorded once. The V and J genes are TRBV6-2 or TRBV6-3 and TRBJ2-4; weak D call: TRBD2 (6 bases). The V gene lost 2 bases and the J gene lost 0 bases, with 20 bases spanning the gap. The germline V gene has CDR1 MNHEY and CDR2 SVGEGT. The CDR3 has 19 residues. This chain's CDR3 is CASSYPKRGRGIAKNIQYF. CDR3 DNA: TGTGCCAGCAGTTACCCCAAGAGAGGACGGGGGATAGCCAAAAACATTCAGTACTTC.

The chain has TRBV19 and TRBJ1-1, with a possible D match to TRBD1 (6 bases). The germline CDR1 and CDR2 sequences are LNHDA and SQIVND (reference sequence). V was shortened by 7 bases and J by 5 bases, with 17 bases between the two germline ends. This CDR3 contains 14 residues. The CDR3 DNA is TGTGCCAGTATCCAGGGGTTTGTGGGGACTGAAGCTTTCTTT. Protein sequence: CASIQGFVGTEAFF.

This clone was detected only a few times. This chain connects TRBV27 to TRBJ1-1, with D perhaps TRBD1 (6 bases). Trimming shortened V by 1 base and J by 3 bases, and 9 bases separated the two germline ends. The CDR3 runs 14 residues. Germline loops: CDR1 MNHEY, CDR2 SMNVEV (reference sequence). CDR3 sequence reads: CASSLYPGDTEAFF. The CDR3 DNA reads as TGTGCCAGCAGTTTATACCCAGGGGACACTGAAGCTTTCTTT.

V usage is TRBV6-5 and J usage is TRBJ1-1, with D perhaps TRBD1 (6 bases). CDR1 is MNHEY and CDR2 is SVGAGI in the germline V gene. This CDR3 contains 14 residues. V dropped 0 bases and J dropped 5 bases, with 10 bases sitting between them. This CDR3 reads CASSYSTGRTEAFF. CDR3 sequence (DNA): TGTGCCAGCAGTTACTCTACAGGGCGAACTGAAGCTTTCTTT.

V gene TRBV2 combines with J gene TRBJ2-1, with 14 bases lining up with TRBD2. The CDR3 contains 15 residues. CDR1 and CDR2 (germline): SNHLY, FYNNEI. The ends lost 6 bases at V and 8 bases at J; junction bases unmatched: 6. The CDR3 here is CASSPQGLAGDEQFF. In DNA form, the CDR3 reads TGTGCCAGCAGCCCACAGGGACTAGCGGGGGATGAGCAGTTCTTC. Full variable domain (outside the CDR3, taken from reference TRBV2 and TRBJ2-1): EPEVTQTPSHQVTQMGQEVILRCVPISNHLYFYWYRQILGQKVEFLVSFYNNEISEKSEIFDDQFSVERPDGSNFTLKIRSTKLEDSAMYFCASSPQGLAGDEQFFGPGTRLTVL.

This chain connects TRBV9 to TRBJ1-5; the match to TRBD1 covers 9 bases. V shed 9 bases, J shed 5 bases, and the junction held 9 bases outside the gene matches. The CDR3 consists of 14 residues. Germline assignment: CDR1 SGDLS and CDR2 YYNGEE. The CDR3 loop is CAITGGQDHQPQHF. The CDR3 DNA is TGTGCCATAACAGGGGGCCAGGACCATCAGCCCCAGCATTTT. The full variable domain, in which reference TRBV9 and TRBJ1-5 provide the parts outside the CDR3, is DSGVTQTPKHLITATGQRVTLRCSPRSGDLSVYWYQQSLDQGLQFLIQYYNGEERAKGNILERFSAQQFPDLHSELNLSSLELGDSALYFCAITGGQDHQPQHFGDGTRLSIL.